The clone carrying this TCR beta chain appeared a few times. The study made its TCR cDNA through 5'RACE template switching. That step introduced a universal primer site along with UMIs. TCRdb analysed the 5' RACE reads with MiXCR anew, one entry per CDR3 protein. Among around 340,000 distinct CDR3 sequences listed, under 15% were seen once. This CDR3 has 15 residues. Trimming took 0 bases from V and 6 from J, leaving 12 bases between them. Germline V lookup: CDR1 MNHNY, CDR2 SVGAGI (reference sequence). The record originates from a study of T cells after yellow fever vaccination. The sequence derives from a man between 18 and 29 years old who received the YFV17D yellow fever vaccine. The rearrangement joins TRBV6-6 to TRBJ1-5; D is unresolved. Sequencing was performed on CD4+ T cells sorted from PBMCs, taken 15 days after the yellow fever booster vaccination. The CDR3 loop reads CASSYSSGSSQPQHF. CDR3 DNA sequence: TGTGCCAGCAGTTACTCGAGTGGGTCAAGTCAGCCCCAGCATTTT.